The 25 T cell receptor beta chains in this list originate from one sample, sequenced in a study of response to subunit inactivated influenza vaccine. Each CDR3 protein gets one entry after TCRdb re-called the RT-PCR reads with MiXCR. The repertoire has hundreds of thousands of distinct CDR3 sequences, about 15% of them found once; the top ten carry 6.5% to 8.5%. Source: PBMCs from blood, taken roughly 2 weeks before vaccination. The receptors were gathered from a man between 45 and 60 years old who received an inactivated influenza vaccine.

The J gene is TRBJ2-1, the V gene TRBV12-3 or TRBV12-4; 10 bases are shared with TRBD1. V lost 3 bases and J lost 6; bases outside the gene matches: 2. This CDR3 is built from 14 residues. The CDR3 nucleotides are TGTGCCAGCAGTTTTGACAGGGGGCCCAATGAGCAGTTCTTC. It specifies CASSFDRGPNEQFF.

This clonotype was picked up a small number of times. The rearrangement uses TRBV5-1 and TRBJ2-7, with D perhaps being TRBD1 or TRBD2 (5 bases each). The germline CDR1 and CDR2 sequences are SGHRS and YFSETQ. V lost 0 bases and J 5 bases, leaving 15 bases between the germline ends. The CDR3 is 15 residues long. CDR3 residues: CASSLALGTIDEQYF. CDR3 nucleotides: TGCGCCAGCAGCTTGGCCCTAGGGACCATAGACGAGCAGTACTTC.

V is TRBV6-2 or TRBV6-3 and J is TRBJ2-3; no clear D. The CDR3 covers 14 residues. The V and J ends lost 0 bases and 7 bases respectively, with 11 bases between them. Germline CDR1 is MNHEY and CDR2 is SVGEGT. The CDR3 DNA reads TGTGCCAGCAGTTACTCGAAGTTGGAACATACGCAGTATTTT. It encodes CASSYSKLEHTQYF.

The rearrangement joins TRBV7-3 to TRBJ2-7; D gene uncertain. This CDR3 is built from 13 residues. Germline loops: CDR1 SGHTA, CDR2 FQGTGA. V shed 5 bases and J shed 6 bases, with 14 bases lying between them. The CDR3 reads CASSRTTVSEQYF. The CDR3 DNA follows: TGTGCCAGCAGCAGGACCACAGTGAGCGAGCAGTACTTC.

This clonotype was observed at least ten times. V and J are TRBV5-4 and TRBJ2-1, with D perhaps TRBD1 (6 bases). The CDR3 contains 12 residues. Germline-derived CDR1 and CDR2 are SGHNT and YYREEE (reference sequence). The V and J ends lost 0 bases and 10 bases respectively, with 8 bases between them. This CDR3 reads CASSLGDTEQFF. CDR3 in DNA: TGTGCCAGCAGCTTGGGGGACACGGAGCAGTTCTTC.

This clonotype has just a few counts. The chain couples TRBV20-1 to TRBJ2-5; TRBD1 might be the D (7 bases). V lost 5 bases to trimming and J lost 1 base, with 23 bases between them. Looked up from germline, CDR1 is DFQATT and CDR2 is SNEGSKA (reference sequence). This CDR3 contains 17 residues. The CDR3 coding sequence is TGCAGTGCTCATTACAGCCGACTAGGGGGCCCCCAAGAGACCCAGTACTTC. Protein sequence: CSAHYSRLGGPQETQYF.

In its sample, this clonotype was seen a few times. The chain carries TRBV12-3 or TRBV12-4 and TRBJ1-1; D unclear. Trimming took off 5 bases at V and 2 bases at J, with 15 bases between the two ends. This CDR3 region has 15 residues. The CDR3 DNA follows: TGTGCCAGCAGTCCATCCACGACCTTTAACACTGAAGCTTTCTTT. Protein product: CASSPSTTFNTEAFF.

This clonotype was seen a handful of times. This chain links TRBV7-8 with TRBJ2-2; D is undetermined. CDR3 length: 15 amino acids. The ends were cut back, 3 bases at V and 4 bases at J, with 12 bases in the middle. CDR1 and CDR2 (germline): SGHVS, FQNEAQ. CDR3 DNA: TGTGCCAGCAGCTTCCAGACAACGGCCACCGGGGAGCTGTTTTTT. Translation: CASSFQTTATGELFF.

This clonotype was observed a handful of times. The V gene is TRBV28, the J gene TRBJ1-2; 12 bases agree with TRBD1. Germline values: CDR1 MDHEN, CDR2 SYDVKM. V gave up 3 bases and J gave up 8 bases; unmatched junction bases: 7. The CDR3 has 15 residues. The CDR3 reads CASSFSGTGGGGYTF. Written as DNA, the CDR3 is TGTGCCAGCAGTTTTTCCGGGACAGGGGGCGGGGGCTACACCTTC.

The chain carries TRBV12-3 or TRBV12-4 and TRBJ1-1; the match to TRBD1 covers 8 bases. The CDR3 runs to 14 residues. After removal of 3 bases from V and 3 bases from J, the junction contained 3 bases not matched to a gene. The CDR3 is CASSFRTGYTEAFF. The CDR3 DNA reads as TGTGCCAGCAGTTTCCGGACAGGGTACACTGAAGCTTTCTTT.

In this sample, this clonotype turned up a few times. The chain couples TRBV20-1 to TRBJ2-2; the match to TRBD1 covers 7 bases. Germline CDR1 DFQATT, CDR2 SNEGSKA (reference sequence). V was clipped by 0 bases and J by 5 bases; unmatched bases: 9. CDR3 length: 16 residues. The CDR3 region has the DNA TGCAGTGCTAGAGATTGGCGACAGGGTCCTACCGGGGAGCTGTTTTTT. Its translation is CSARDWRQGPTGELFF.

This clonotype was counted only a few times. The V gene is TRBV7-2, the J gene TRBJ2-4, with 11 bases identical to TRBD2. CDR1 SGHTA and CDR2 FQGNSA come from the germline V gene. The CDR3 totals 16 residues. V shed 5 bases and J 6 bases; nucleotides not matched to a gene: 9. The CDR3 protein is CASSRNSGGAGNIQYF. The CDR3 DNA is TGTGCCAGCAGCCGAAATAGCGGGGGGGCTGGAAACATTCAGTACTTC.

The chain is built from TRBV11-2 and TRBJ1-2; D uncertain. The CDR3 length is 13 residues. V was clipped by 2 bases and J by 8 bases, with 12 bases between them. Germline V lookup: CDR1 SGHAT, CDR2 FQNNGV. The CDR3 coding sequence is TGTGCCAGCAGCTTAAACAGCCCTGAGGGCTACACCTTC. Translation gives CASSLNSPEGYTF.

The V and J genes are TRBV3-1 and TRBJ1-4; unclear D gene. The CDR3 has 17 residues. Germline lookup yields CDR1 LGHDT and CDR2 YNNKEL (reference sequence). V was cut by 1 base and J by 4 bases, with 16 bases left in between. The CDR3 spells CASSQAPTASFNEKLFF. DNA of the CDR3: TGTGCCAGCAGCCAAGCTCCCACAGCTTCCTTTAATGAAAAACTGTTTTTT.

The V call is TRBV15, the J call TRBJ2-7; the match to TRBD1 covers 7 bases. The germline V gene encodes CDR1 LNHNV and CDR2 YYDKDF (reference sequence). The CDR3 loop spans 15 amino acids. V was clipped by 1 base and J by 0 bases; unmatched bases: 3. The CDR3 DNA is TGTGCCACCAGCAGAGCAGGGACAGACTCCTACGAGCAGTACTTC. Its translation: CATSRAGTDSYEQYF. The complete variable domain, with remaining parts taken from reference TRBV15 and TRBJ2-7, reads DAMVIQNPRYQVTQFGKPVTLSCSQTLNHNVMYWYQQKSSQAPKLLFHYYDKDFNNEADTPDNFQSRRPNTSFCFLDIRSPGLGDTAMYLCATSRAGTDSYEQYFGPGTRLTVT.

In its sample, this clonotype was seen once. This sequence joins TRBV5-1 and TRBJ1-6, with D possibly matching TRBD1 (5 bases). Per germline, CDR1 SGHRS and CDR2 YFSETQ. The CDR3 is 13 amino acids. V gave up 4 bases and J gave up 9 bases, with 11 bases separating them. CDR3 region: CASSGEGTSPLHF. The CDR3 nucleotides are TGCGCCAGCAGCGGAGAGGGGACTTCACCCCTCCACTTT. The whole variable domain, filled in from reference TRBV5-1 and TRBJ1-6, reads KAGVTQTPRYLIKTRGQQVTLSCSPISGHRSVSWYQQTPGQGLQFLFEYFSETQRNKGNFPGRFSGRQFSNSRSEMNVSTLELGDSALYLCASSGEGTSPLHFGNGTRLTVT.

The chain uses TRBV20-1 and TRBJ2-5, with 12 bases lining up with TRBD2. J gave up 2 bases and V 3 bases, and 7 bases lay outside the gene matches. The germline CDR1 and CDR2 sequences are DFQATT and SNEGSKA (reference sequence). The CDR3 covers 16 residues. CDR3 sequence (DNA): TGCAGTGCTAGTCGACTAGCGGGGGCTCTACAAGAGACCCAGTACTTC. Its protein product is CSASRLAGALQETQYF.

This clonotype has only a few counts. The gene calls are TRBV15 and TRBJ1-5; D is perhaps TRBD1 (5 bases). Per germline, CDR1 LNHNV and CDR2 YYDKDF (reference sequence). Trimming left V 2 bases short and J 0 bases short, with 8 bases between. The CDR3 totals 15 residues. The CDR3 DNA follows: TGTGCCACCAGCAGATCGGGACTTAGCAATCAGCCCCAGCATTTT. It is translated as CATSRSGLSNQPQHF.

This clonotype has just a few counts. This chain's CDR3 is CASSLADQNEQFF. In DNA, the CDR3 is TGTGCCAGCAGCTTAGCGGACCAGAATGAGCAGTTCTTC. The chain is built from TRBV7-9 and TRBJ2-1; D is ambiguous. The germline V gene has CDR1 SEHNR and CDR2 FQNEAQ (reference sequence). The V end was cut by 0 bases, the J end by 7 bases, with 7 bases between. CDR3 length: 13 amino acids.

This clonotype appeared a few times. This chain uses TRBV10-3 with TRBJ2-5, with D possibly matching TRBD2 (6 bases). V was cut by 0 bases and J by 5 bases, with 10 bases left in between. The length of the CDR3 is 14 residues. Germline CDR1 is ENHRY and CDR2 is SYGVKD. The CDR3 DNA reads TGTGCCATCAGTGAGTCGGGAGGCTGGGAGACCCAGTACTTC. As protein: CAISESGGWETQYF.

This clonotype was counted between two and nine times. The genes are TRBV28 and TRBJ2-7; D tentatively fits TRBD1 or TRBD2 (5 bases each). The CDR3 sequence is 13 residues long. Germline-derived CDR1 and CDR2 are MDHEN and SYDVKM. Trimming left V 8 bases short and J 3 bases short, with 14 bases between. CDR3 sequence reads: CASVRGRFYEQYF. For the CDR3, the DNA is TGTGCCAGCGTACGGGGCCGGTTCTACGAGCAGTACTTC.

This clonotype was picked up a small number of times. The CDR3 spells CASSLKHGAETQYF. CDR3 nucleotides: TGTGCCAGCAGTTTAAAACACGGGGCAGAGACCCAGTACTTC. V is TRBV12-3 or TRBV12-4 and J is TRBJ2-5; D is perhaps TRBD1 or TRBD2 (5 bases each). The CDR3 totals 14 residues. Trimming left V 2 bases short and J 4 bases short, with 11 bases between.

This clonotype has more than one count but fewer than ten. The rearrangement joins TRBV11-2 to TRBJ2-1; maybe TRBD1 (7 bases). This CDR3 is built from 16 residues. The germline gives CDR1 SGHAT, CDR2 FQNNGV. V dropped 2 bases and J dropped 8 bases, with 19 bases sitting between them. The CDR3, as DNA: TGTGCCAGCAGCTTACCGCTTAGGTCAGGGGGGCATGAGCAGTTCTTC. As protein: CASSLPLRSGGHEQFF.

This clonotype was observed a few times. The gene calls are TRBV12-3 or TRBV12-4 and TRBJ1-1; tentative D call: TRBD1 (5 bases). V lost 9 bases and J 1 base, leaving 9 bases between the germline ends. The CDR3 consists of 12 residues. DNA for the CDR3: TGTGCCAGTGGGGGTTGGAACACTGAAGCTTTCTTT. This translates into CASGGWNTEAFF.

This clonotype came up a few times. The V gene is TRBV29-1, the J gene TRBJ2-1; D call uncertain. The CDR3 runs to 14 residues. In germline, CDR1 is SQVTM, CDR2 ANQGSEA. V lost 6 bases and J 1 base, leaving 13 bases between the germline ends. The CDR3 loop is CSVLSVASYNEQFF. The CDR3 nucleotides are TGCAGCGTGCTATCGGTTGCGTCCTACAATGAGCAGTTCTTC.